Below are 22 T cell receptor beta chains sequenced from a single sample in a study of cytomegalovirus exposure and HLA in healthy donors. PCR employed 60 Vbeta and 13 Jbeta primers. The data were produced by immunoSEQ multiplex PCR, yet TCRdb's version contains in-frame clones alone and is incomplete. The repertoire has around 200,000 clones, roughly 80% of them found once; the top ten carry over 5.5%. The sequencing sample was made of PBMCs. The receptors stem from a man aged 35-49 years in good health and CMV-seropositive.

The chain joins TRBV19 to TRBJ1-1, with D possibly matching TRBD1 (5 bases). Germline loops: CDR1 LNHDA, CDR2 SQIVND (reference sequence). This CDR3 comprises 14 residues. The V end was cut by 1 base, the J end by 3 bases, with 9 bases between. CDR3 loop: CASSIVPGDTEAFF. The DNA for the CDR3 is TGTGCCAGTAGTATAGTCCCGGGGGACACTGAAGCTTTCTTT. Full variable domain (rest looked up from reference TRBV19 and TRBJ1-1): DGGITQSPKYLFRKEGQNVTLSCEQNLNHDAMYWYRQDPGQGLRLIYYSQIVNDFQKGDIAEGYSVSREKKESFPLTVTSAQKNPTAFYLCASSIVPGDTEAFFGQGTRLTVV.

The count of this clone is one. This chain connects TRBV7-2 to TRBJ1-5, with 8 nucleotides matching TRBD1. Losses at the gene ends were 5 bases for V and 3 bases for J; bases not matched to a gene: 3. The CDR3 extends over 14 amino acids. Germline V gene data show CDR1 as SGHTA and CDR2 as FQGNSA. In nucleotides, the CDR3 is TGTGCCAGCAGCCGGGACAGGTTCAATCAGCCCCAGCATTTT. Encoded protein: CASSRDRFNQPQHF. Filled out from reference TRBV7-2 and TRBJ1-5, the complete variable domain reads GAGVSQSPSNKVTEKGKDVELRCDPISGHTALYWYRQSLGQGLEFLIYFQGNSAPDKSGLPSDRFSAERTGGSVSTLTIQRTQQEDSAVYLCASSRDRFNQPQHFGDGTRLSIL.

The chain is built from TRBV2 and TRBJ2-2; a possible D gene is TRBD1 (6 bases). V was clipped by 7 bases and J by 5 bases, with 17 bases between them. Germline values: CDR1 SNHLY, CDR2 FYNNEI. This CDR3 region has 15 residues. The CDR3 DNA is TGTGCCAGCACTCGAGGCAGGGGCTTAACCGGGGAGCTGTTTTTT. Translation gives CASTRGRGLTGELFF.

This chain links TRBV4-3 with TRBJ1-1; the match to TRBD1 covers 8 bases. V gave up 0 bases and J gave up 6 bases; unmatched junction bases: 15. The CDR3 sequence is 18 residues long. Germline values: CDR1 LGHNA, CDR2 YSLEER. CDR3 DNA sequence: TGCGCCAGCAGCCAAGATATGGGACAGGCTGGGGGGGTAGCTGAAGCTTTCTTT. It translates to CASSQDMGQAGGVAEAFF.

V usage is TRBV7-9 and J usage is TRBJ2-3; 8 bases map to TRBD1. The germline V gene has CDR1 SEHNR and CDR2 FQNEAQ (reference sequence). The CDR3 loop spans 11 amino acids. V shed 5 bases and J 13 bases; nucleotides not matched to a gene: 5. DNA of the CDR3: TGTGCCAGCAGCGAGGACAGGGATAAGTATTTT. It codes for CASSEDRDKYF. Together with reference TRBV7-9 and TRBJ2-3, the CDR3 gives the full variable domain: DTGVSQNPRHKITKRGQNVTFRCDPISEHNRLYWYRQTLGQGPEFLTYFQNEAQLEKSRLLSDRFSAERPKGSFSTLEIQRTEQGDSAMYLCASSEDRDKYFGPGTRLTVL.

This clone was recorded a few times. This chain uses TRBV7-9 with TRBJ1-6; 8 bases map to TRBD1. Looked up from germline, CDR1 is SEHNR and CDR2 is FQNEAQ (reference sequence). V dropped 5 bases and J dropped 7; count of bases not matched to a gene: 7. This CDR3 has 15 residues. The CDR3 DNA reads as TGTGCCAGCAGCGGTGCGACAGGGGTGAATTCACCCCTCCACTTT. Protein: CASSGATGVNSPLHF.

The chain employs TRBV7-8 and TRBJ1-2; 8 bases are shared with TRBD1. Trimming took 1 base from V and 7 from J; bases not matched to a gene: 11. CDR1 is SGHVS and CDR2 is FQNEAQ in the germline V gene. This CDR3 contains 16 residues. CDR3 nucleotide sequence: TGTGCCAGCAGCTTAGAATGGACAGGGCCCCCCAGTGGCTACACCTTC. This codes for CASSLEWTGPPSGYTF.

The chain couples TRBV6-6 to TRBJ1-1; D is undetermined. V was clipped by 7 bases and J by 1 base, with 13 bases between them. Germline CDR1 is MNHNY and CDR2 is SVGAGI (reference sequence). The CDR3 covers 14 residues. The CDR3 region is CASTHPAGNTEAFF. In DNA form, the CDR3 reads TGTGCCAGCACCCACCCCGCGGGGAACACTGAAGCTTTCTTT.

There are a few counts of this clone. The sample has other DNA sequences that encode this CDR3 too. This chain uses TRBV9 with TRBJ2-5, with TRBD1 as a possible D gene (6 bases). The V gene's germline CDR1 is SGDLS and CDR2 YYNGEE. V was pared by 1 base and J by 4 bases, with 8 bases between. This CDR3 comprises 13 residues. CDR3 in amino acids: CASSVSGAETQYF. CDR3 in DNA: TGTGCCAGCAGCGTATCAGGGGCAGAGACCCAGTACTTC. The entire variable domain, with the rest obtained from reference TRBV9 and TRBJ2-5, is as follows: DSGVTQTPKHLITATGQRVTLRCSPRSGDLSVYWYQQSLDQGLQFLIQYYNGEERAKGNILERFSAQQFPDLHSELNLSSLELGDSALYFCASSVSGAETQYFGPGTRLLVL.

In the case of this clone: Germline is not matched at one junction end, which may reflect a read error. The rearrangement joins TRBV15 to TRBJ1-4; D is perhaps TRBD1 (5 bases). CDR3 length: 15 amino acids. Looked up from germline, CDR1 is LNHNV and CDR2 is YYDKDF (reference sequence). CDR3 sequence: CATAPRKGVSEELFF. In DNA form, the CDR3 reads TGTGCCACCGCCCCTCGAAAAGGGGTTAGTGAAGAACTGTTTTTT.

This rearrangement joins TRBV5-1 to TRBJ1-5; 9 bases are shared with TRBD1. The V segment lost 5 bases and the J segment 5 bases; nucleotides outside the gene matches: 8. The CDR3 contains 15 residues. Germline assignment: CDR1 SGHRS and CDR2 YFSETQ. In nucleotides, the CDR3 is TGCGCCAGCAGGCCCACAGGGGGCGCGGATCAGCCCCAGCATTTT. Its translation is CASRPTGGADQPQHF.

V is TRBV7-9 and J is TRBJ2-1; 8 bases align to TRBD2. Germline values: CDR1 SEHNR, CDR2 FQNEAQ (reference sequence). Unmatched junction bases numbered 6, after V lost 1 base and J lost 4 bases. The CDR3 contains 16 residues. In DNA form, the CDR3 reads TGTGCCAGCAGCTTAGGGGGCGGGGGGAGTTACAATGAGCAGTTCTTC. Translated: CASSLGGGGSYNEQFF. Complete variable domain (other parts from reference TRBV7-9 and TRBJ2-1): DTGVSQNPRHKITKRGQNVTFRCDPISEHNRLYWYRQTLGQGPEFLTYFQNEAQLEKSRLLSDRFSAERPKGSFSTLEIQRTEQGDSAMYLCASSLGGGGSYNEQFFGPGTRLTVL.

The V and J genes are TRBV18 and TRBJ2-5; tentative D call: TRBD1 (6 bases). Germline assignment: CDR1 KGHSH and CDR2 LQKENI. The CDR3 is 16 residues long. V shed 2 bases and J shed 5 bases, with 18 bases lying between them. CDR3 residues: CASSPGPTGASETQYF. The CDR3 DNA is TGTGCCAGCTCACCAGGGCCGACAGGTGCCTCGGAGACCCAGTACTTC.

The V and J genes are TRBV5-4 and TRBJ1-2; tentative D call: TRBD1 (5 bases). The germline V and J ends were trimmed by 4 bases and 5 bases, with 15 bases remaining between them. CDR1 SGHNT and CDR2 YYREEE come from the germline V gene (reference sequence). CDR3 size: 14 residues. CDR3 sequence: CASSRTTALYGYTF. CDR3 bases: TGTGCCAGCAGCCGGACAACAGCTCTGTATGGCTACACCTTC.

The J gene is TRBJ1-3, the V gene TRBV7-2, with D possibly TRBD1 on 6 matching bases. The ends were cut back, 8 bases at V and 0 bases at J, with 11 bases in the middle. The CDR3 extends over 14 amino acids. From germline, CDR1 is SGHTA and CDR2 FQGNSA. CDR3 nucleotides: TGTGCCAGCGGCCAGGGGTCCTCTGGAAACACCATATATTTT. Protein sequence: CASGQGSSGNTIYF.

This chain connects TRBV27 to TRBJ1-3; TRBD1 might be the D (5 bases). Germline CDR1 MNHEY, CDR2 SMNVEV (reference sequence). Trimming took off 4 bases at V and 6 bases at J, with 13 bases between the two ends. This CDR3 region has 14 residues. CDR3 in amino acids: CASSSVGGKNTIYF. The CDR3 DNA reads TGTGCCAGCAGTTCAGTGGGGGGAAAAAACACCATATATTTT.

The chain recombines TRBV28 with TRBJ1-4; D remains unclear. There are 12 residues in the CDR3. CDR1 and CDR2 (germline): MDHEN, SYDVKM. CDR3 coding DNA: TGTGCTACTTCTTCAACTAATGAAAAACTGTTTTTT. Its protein product is CATSSTNEKLFF. Looking up the rest from reference TRBV28 and TRBJ1-4 gives the full variable domain: DVKVTQSSRYLVKRTGEKVFLECVQDMDHENMFWYRQDPGLGLRLIYFSYDVKMKEKGDIPEGYSVSREKKERFSLILESASTNQTSMYLCATSSTNEKLFFGSGTQLSVL.

The chain carries TRBV9 and TRBJ1-2; TRBD1 might be the D (5 bases). CDR1 is SGDLS and CDR2 is YYNGEE in the germline V gene. Trimming shortened V by 3 bases and J by 11 bases, and 23 bases separated the two germline ends. This CDR3 has 15 amino acids. DNA of the CDR3: TGTGCCAGCAGCGGGTCGACAGATAGTTTATGGTGGTACACCTTC. It translates to CASSGSTDSLWWYTF.

V usage is TRBV18 and J usage is TRBJ2-7, with TRBD1 as a possible D gene (5 bases). Germline lookup yields CDR1 KGHSH and CDR2 LQKENI. This CDR3 has 15 amino acids. V dropped 2 bases and J dropped 4 bases, with 15 bases sitting between them. DNA for the CDR3: TGTGCCAGCTCACCAGAGGCAGGGAATATGTACGAGCAGTACTTC. Translation: CASSPEAGNMYEQYF.

This sequence joins TRBV5-6 and TRBJ2-7, with D unclear. Germline V gene sequence: CDR1 SGHDT, CDR2 YYEEEE. The ends were cut back, 2 bases at V and 0 bases at J, with 15 bases in the middle. The CDR3 is 16 amino acids. CDR3 region: CASSLNGAFSSYEQYF. DNA of the CDR3: TGTGCCAGCAGCTTAAACGGAGCCTTTAGCTCCTACGAGCAGTACTTC.

This chain joins TRBV5-6 and TRBJ1-1; tentative D call: TRBD1 (5 bases). The germline CDR1 and CDR2 sequences are SGHDT and YYEEEE. This CDR3 spans 15 amino acids. V dropped 2 bases and J dropped 3 bases, with 14 bases sitting between them. The CDR3 is CASSFRGGRDTEAFF. CDR3 DNA sequence: TGTGCCAGCAGCTTCCGGGGCGGGAGGGACACTGAAGCTTTCTTT.

This clone was counted only a few times. The J gene is TRBJ1-3, the V gene TRBV15; 7 nucleotides match TRBD1. Germline loops: CDR1 LNHNV, CDR2 YYDKDF (reference sequence). The CDR3 is made up of 15 amino acids. Trimming cost V 6 bases and J 0 bases; bases outside gene matches: 5. This CDR3 is CATRPGQSSGNTIYF. For the CDR3, the DNA is TGTGCCACCAGGCCGGGACAGAGCTCTGGAAACACCATATATTTT.